These 18 T cell receptor beta chains were sequenced from one sample in a study of CD8+CD57+ T cells in acquired aplastic anemia. Genomic DNA, the template, was used for profiling of the TCR beta VDJ and CDR3. TCRdb re-derived calls from the reads in MiXCR, one entry per CDR3 protein. The sample lists more than 200,000 distinct CDR3 sequences, under 55% seen once, with just under 20% in the top ten. The sequenced patients had an expansion of CD8+CD57+ cells seen by flow cytometry. Sequences were obtained from sorted CD4+, CD8+, or CD8+CD57+ T cells (not recorded which) from PBMCs. Source of these receptors: a human donor with aplastic anemia.

This clonotype was seen only a few times. The chain couples TRBV18 to TRBJ2-7; D not certain. The germline V gene encodes CDR1 KGHSH and CDR2 LQKENI. The CDR3 is 15 amino acids. The V gene lost 0 bases and the J gene lost 6 bases, with 15 bases spanning the gap. CDR3 coding DNA: TGTGCCAGCTCACCACCGAGAGCACAGAACACCGAGCAGTACTTC. Translation gives CASSPPRAQNTEQYF.

This chain joins TRBV7-2 and TRBJ1-2; 7 bases map to TRBD1. Trimming took 5 bases from V and 8 from J; bases not matched to a gene: 11. This CDR3 has 14 residues. Germline V lookup: CDR1 SGHTA, CDR2 FQGNSA. The CDR3 reads CASSRNTGTDGYTF. CDR3 DNA: TGTGCCAGCAGCCGGAATACCGGGACAGACGGCTACACCTTC.

The CDR3 here is CASSFRGERTDTQYF. In DNA form, the CDR3 reads TGTGCCAGCAGCTTCAGGGGGGAAAGGACAGATACGCAGTATTTT. The chain carries TRBV11-1 and TRBJ2-3; D might be TRBD1 (7 bases). With 3 bases removed from V and 3 bases from J, the gap between germline ends came to 13 bases. The CDR3 extends over 15 amino acids. Per the germline V gene, CDR1 is SGHAT and CDR2 is FQDESV (reference sequence).

The chain combines TRBV7-8 with TRBJ2-7; TRBD1 matches 8 bases. The V gene's germline CDR1 is SGHVS and CDR2 FQNEAQ. The CDR3 is 15 amino acids. The ends lost 5 bases at V and 6 bases at J; junction bases unmatched: 12. The CDR3 is CASSQDKGQAGEQYF. The CDR3 coding sequence is TGTGCCAGCAGCCAAGATAAGGGACAGGCCGGCGAGCAGTACTTC.

The chain joins TRBV10-3 to TRBJ1-6, with D hard to call. CDR1 and CDR2 from the germline V gene are ENHRY and SYGVKD. The CDR3 is 14 amino acids. Deletions cut 11 bases from V and 0 bases from J, with 11 bases between. CDR3 sequence: CAARSSSYNSPLHF. In DNA form, the CDR3 reads TGTGCCGCCCGGTCCAGCTCCTATAATTCACCCCTCCACTTT.

The chain is built from TRBV15 and TRBJ2-6, with a tentative D call TRBD1 (6 bases). Germline-derived CDR1 and CDR2 are LNHNV and YYDKDF (reference sequence). This CDR3 is 14 amino acids long. Between the trimmed V and J ends, which lost 6 bases and 4 bases, there was a span of 10 bases. The CDR3 DNA reads TGTGCCACCAGACCCGGGACAGGGGCCAACGTCCTGACTTTC. The encoded protein is CATRPGTGANVLTF.

In this sample, this clonotype turned up many times. The chain couples TRBV3-1 to TRBJ2-3; TRBD1 aligns across 9 bases. The trim removed 5 bases at V and 5 bases at J, leaving 8 bases unmatched. CDR3 length equals 15 residues. The germline V gene encodes CDR1 LGHDT and CDR2 YNNKEL (reference sequence). The CDR3 DNA reads TGTGCCAGCAGCAACTACAGGGGGCAGGGAGATACGCAGTATTTT. Its translation is CASSNYRGQGDTQYF.

In its sample, this clonotype was seen a few times. CDR3 nucleotide sequence: TGTGCCAGCTGGGGAACCAATAACCAGCCCCAGCATTTT. It specifies CASWGTNNQPQHF. V is TRBV28 and J is TRBJ1-5; D call uncertain. The germline V and J ends were trimmed by 8 bases and 7 bases, with 15 bases remaining between them. From germline, CDR1 is MDHEN and CDR2 SYDVKM. This CDR3 has 13 amino acids.

This clonotype was observed a few times. A much bigger clone sits one base away, suggesting this may be a read error. This CDR3 is missing its conserved last phenylalanine or tryptophan, likely due to a read error. The V gene is TRBV7-3, the J gene TRBJ2-3; 7 bases align to TRBD1. Germline assignment: CDR1 SGHTA and CDR2 FQGTGA. With V trimmed by 5 bases and J by 6 bases, 5 bases remained unmatched. The CDR3 covers 13 residues. CDR3 sequence reads: CASSTETGDTQYS. The CDR3 DNA reads as TGTGCCAGCAGCACAGAGACAGGGGATACGCAGTATTCT.

In its sample, this clonotype was seen many times. V is TRBV20-1 and J is TRBJ2-3, with 11 bases aligning to TRBD2. V lost 2 bases, J lost 4 bases, and 8 bases stayed unmatched. CDR1 and CDR2 from the germline V gene are DFQATT and SNEGSKA (reference sequence). The CDR3 is 16 amino acids. Here the CDR3 DNA reads TGCAGTGCTAGAACCGGGACTAGCGGAAGCGCAGATACGCAGTATTTT. Protein sequence: CSARTGTSGSADTQYF.

This clonotype is a singleton in its sample. V usage is TRBV5-4 and J usage is TRBJ1-1; D might be TRBD1 (6 bases). V shed 1 base and J shed 1 base, with 11 bases lying between them. The CDR3 runs to 15 residues. Germline V gene sequence: CDR1 SGHNT, CDR2 YYREEE (reference sequence). CDR3 amino acids: CASSLRGGSNTEAFF. DNA for the CDR3: TGTGCCAGCAGCTTGAGGGGGGGATCGAACACTGAAGCTTTCTTT.

This chain connects TRBV5-1 to TRBJ1-1; TRBD1 aligns across 9 bases. This CDR3 is 16 amino acids long. After removal of 0 bases from V and 4 bases from J, the junction contained 7 bases not matched to a gene. The germline V gene encodes CDR1 SGHRS and CDR2 YFSETQ. The CDR3 here is CASSLAGMGQGTEAFF. The CDR3 DNA reads as TGCGCCAGCAGCTTGGCCGGTATGGGACAGGGCACTGAAGCTTTCTTT.

The rearrangement joins TRBV24-1 to TRBJ2-3, with 13 bases aligning to TRBD2. Per the germline V gene, CDR1 is KGHDR and CDR2 is SFDVKD. CDR3 length equals 13 residues. With 9 bases clipped from V and 4 bases from J, the junction kept 0 bases outside the gene matches. CDR3 sequence reads: CATGTSGADTQYF. Here the CDR3 DNA reads TGTGCCACCGGGACTAGCGGGGCAGATACGCAGTATTTT.

This clonotype was counted ten times or more. The genes are TRBV5-8 and TRBJ2-5; D is unclear. Trimming took 0 bases from V and 1 from J, leaving 7 bases between them. The CDR3 consists of 14 residues. Germline V gene lookup returns CDR1 SGHTS and CDR2 YDEGEE. This CDR3 is CASSLGQVQETQYF. In nucleotides, the CDR3 is TGTGCCAGCAGCTTGGGGCAGGTCCAAGAGACCCAGTACTTC.

A few counts support this clonotype. A read error may be the cause here, since a much bigger clone is one base away. The J gene is TRBJ2-1, the V gene TRBV7-8; D not resolved. Germline assignment: CDR1 SGHVS and CDR2 FQNEAQ. Trimming took 2 bases from V and 6 from J, leaving 17 bases between them. This CDR3 is built from 16 residues. CDR3 protein: CASSLNGQASGNEQFF. DNA of the CDR3: TGTGCCAGCAGCTTAAATGGCCAAGCCAGTGGCAATGAGCAGTTCTTC.

The chain joins TRBV5-4 to TRBJ2-1; D is unclear. The germline CDR1 and CDR2 sequences are SGHNT and YYREEE (reference sequence). V lost 3 bases and J 15 bases, leaving 7 bases between the germline ends. This CDR3 region has 9 residues. CDR3: CASSSQRFF. The CDR3 DNA reads as TGTGCCAGCAGCTCACAGCGGTTCTTC.

Concerning this clonotype itself: Here the CDR3 omits its conserved ending phenylalanine or tryptophan, so a read error is the likely source. The DNA is left out, because the CDR3 cannot be placed on it with certainty; the CDR3 is given as TCRdb lists it. The V call is TRBV2, the J call TRBJ1-6. The CDR3 contains 10 residues when both ends are counted. Germline CDR1 is SNHLY and CDR2 is FYNNEI. This chain's CDR3 is CASSRATPAA.

This chain links TRBV7-9 with TRBJ2-5, with D possibly being TRBD1 or TRBD2 (6 bases each). V was shortened by 9 bases and J by 5 bases, with 19 bases between the two germline ends. The germline V gene has CDR1 SEHNR and CDR2 FQNEAQ (reference sequence). The CDR3 has 14 amino acids. CDR3 in amino acids: CASSISQGRETQYF. For the CDR3, the DNA is TGTGCCAGTAGTATTAGTCAGGGGAGGGAGACCCAGTACTTC.